This paragraph covers one T cell receptor beta chain sequence. Clones were sequenced by immunoSEQ multiplex PCR, and TCRdb holds only the in-frame ones, with some missing. The table shows tens of thousands of clones, with 86% occurring only once. Indicated time point: pretreatment peripheral blood. The data were obtained in a study of PD-L1 blockade in urothelial cancer. Study-level background: Bladder-origin urothelial cancer in males described about 90% of the 29 patients. At 3 weeks after treatment start (second dose) and again at 6 weeks, blood was analyzed. When blood samples were assessed, the median T cell count was about 140,000.

The V and J ends lost 5 bases and 4 bases, in that order; junction bases with no gene match: 1. The CDR3 has 13 amino acids. The germline V gene encodes CDR1 SEHNR and CDR2 FQNEAQ (reference sequence). This TCR came from a man aged 60 to 75 with urothelial cancer. This chain links TRBV7-9 with TRBJ2-2; 7 nucleotides agree with TRBD1. Here the sequenced sample was PBMCs, taken around atezolizumab (anti-PD-L1) treatment. CDR3 nucleotide sequence: TGTGCCAGCAGCCGGGACAGCACCGGGGAGCTGTTTTTT. Protein: CASSRDSTGELFF.